Below, one TCR beta chain is given with its context. Its specificity is not known. This entry belongs to a study of identical twins. Using its own MiXCR run on the 5' RACE reads, TCRdb lists one record per CDR3 protein. The sample gives some 730,000 distinct CDR3 sequences, about 18% of which show up once; under 15% is in the top ten. Germline V CDR1 and CDR2: MGHDK, SYGVNS. CDR3 length equals 12 residues. Trimming took 0 bases from V and 9 from J, leaving 6 bases between them. Study-wide findings and caveats: Beta out-of-frame sequences showed weaker excess sharing between twins. Reduced insertions were recorded for abundant cord blood beta clonotypes, with no such pattern in memory repertoires.

Another study also made use of these data, one on T cells expressing NK-cell markers. Turning to that study: With respect to HCMV, seven of the eight sequenced donors were seropositive, and one was seronegative.

The specimen was PBMCs. V gene TRBV25-1 combines with J gene TRBJ2-1, with D possibly matching TRBD1 (5 bases). The sequence derives from a woman in her late teens or twenties in good health. The CDR3 sequence: CASSEYQGEQFF. The CDR3 DNA reads TGTGCCAGCAGTGAATATCAGGGTGAGCAGTTCTTC.